These T cell receptor beta chains were read from a single sample in a study of neurological immune-mediated disorders. TCRdb re-called the 5' RACE reads with MiXCR, one entry per CDR3 protein. The sample comprises roughly 65,000 distinct CDR3 sequences, roughly 4.9% of which are singletons, and roughly 5.7% rests with the top ten. The source material was PBMCs. The receptors shown here come from a human donor with multiple sclerosis. The donor label of this sample is uncertain. Both conserved end residues are part of each CDR3. The D gene is left open where the match is weak. Only some rows state a clone size, as once, few, many or a class for expanded clones.

V: TRBV5-1; J: TRBJ2-7; size: NA; D: NA; DNA: TGCGCCAGCAGCTTGGTCGGGGAAGCCACATACGAGCAGTACTTC; CDR3: CASSLVGEATYEQYF
V: TRBV20-1; J: TRBJ2-1; size: many; D: TRBD1; DNA: TGCAGTGCTCAAAGGGGCACAGGGGGACACAATGAGCAGTTCTTC; CDR3: CSAQRGTGGHNEQFF
V: TRBV6-2/TRBV6-3; J: TRBJ1-1; size: many; D: TRBD1; DNA: TGTGCCAGCAGTCGGGACAGTTGGAACACTGAAGCTTTCTTT; CDR3: CASSRDSWNTEAFF
V: TRBV5-5; J: TRBJ2-5; size: many; D: TRBD2; DNA: TGTGCCAGCAGCTTCCCAGCGGGGGGGTTGGGTCATAGAGAGACCCAGTACTTC; CDR3: CASSFPAGGLGHRETQYF
V: TRBV7-6; J: TRBJ2-7; size: few; D: NA; DNA: TGTGCCAGCAGCTTAGCAGGGCATGGGTCCTACGAGCAGTACTTC; CDR3: CASSLAGHGSYEQYF
V: TRBV4-1; J: TRBJ1-5; size: many; D: NA; DNA: TGCGCCAGCAGCCAAGATATAGCACAGGGTATGAATCAGCCCCAGCATTTT; CDR3: CASSQDIAQGMNQPQHF
V: TRBV6-2/TRBV6-3; J: TRBJ2-7; size: many; D: NA; DNA: TGTGCCAGCAGGCCTACGGGGGGCCTCGAGCAGTACTTC; CDR3: CASRPTGGLEQYF
V: TRBV5-1; J: TRBJ2-7; size: many; D: TRBD2; DNA: TGCGCCAGCAGCTGGACTTTAGCGGGGGGCGCCTACGAGCAGTACTTC; CDR3: CASSWTLAGGAYEQYF
V: TRBV7-2; J: TRBJ1-2; size: many; D: NA; DNA: TGTGCCAGCAGTGTAGCCACGCTGCGGCGCGGCTACACCTTC; CDR3: CASSVATLRRGYTF
V: TRBV5-1; J: TRBJ2-3; size: many; D: TRBD2; DNA: TGCGCCAGCAGCTGGGGACTAGCGGGGGGGCAAGATACGCAGTATTTT; CDR3: CASSWGLAGGQDTQYF
V: TRBV7-7; J: TRBJ2-7; size: NA; D: TRBD1; DNA: TGTGCCAGCAGCATAGACAGGGCCTCCTACGAGCAGTACTTC; CDR3: CASSIDRASYEQYF
V: TRBV7-9; J: TRBJ2-3; size: many; D: NA; DNA: TGTGCCAGCAGCTCGAACAGGAGGCCCACAGATACGCAGTATTTT; CDR3: CASSSNRRPTDTQYF
V: TRBV29-1; J: TRBJ2-3; size: many; D: TRBD1; DNA: TGCAGCGTCGATAGACAGGGCTTGGGCACAGATACGCAGTATTTT; CDR3: CSVDRQGLGTDTQYF
V: TRBV11-2; J: TRBJ2-3; size: few; D: NA; DNA: TGTGCCAGCAGCTCCGCGACCTGGACAGATACGCAGTATTTT; CDR3: CASSSATWTDTQYF
V: TRBV5-1; J: TRBJ1-1; size: many; D: NA; DNA: TGCGCCAGCAGCTTGGGACTGTCGAACACTGAAGCTTTCTTT; CDR3: CASSLGLSNTEAFF
V: TRBV20-1; J: TRBJ1-1; size: many; D: NA; DNA: TGCAGTGCTGAAAAGGGCGGTCGGGCTTTCTTT; CDR3: CSAEKGGRAFF
V: TRBV29-1; J: TRBJ2-7; size: many; D: NA; DNA: TGCAGCGTTGGGACAAGCTACGAGCAGTACTTC; CDR3: CSVGTSYEQYF
V: TRBV7-2; J: TRBJ1-2; size: many; D: TRBD1; DNA: TGTGCCAGCAGCCCGGACAGGCGATATGGCTACACCTTC; CDR3: CASSPDRRYGYTF
V: TRBV27; J: TRBJ2-7; size: many; D: NA; DNA: TGTGCCAGCAGTTTCCCCCCCGGGACCCCCTTATACGAGCAGTACTTC; CDR3: CASSFPPGTPLYEQYF
V: TRBV6-4; J: TRBJ1-1; size: many; D: NA; DNA: TGTGCCAGCAGCGAGCGCCGGGCCGGTGGCTATGAAGCTTTCTTT; CDR3: CASSERRAGGYEAFF
V: TRBV20-1; J: TRBJ2-2; size: medium-sized; D: TRBD1; DNA: TGCAGTGCTACAACAGGGGGCACCGGGGAGCTGTTTTTT; CDR3: CSATTGGTGELFF
V: TRBV20-1; J: TRBJ1-4; size: many; D: NA; DNA: TGCAGTGCTAGGAAGCCCGGGGCGTGGGAAAAACTGTTTTTT; CDR3: CSARKPGAWEKLFF
V: TRBV29-1; J: TRBJ2-2; size: many; D: TRBD1; DNA: TGCAGCGTCGGGGACAGTGCCGGGGAGCTGTTTTTT; CDR3: CSVGDSAGELFF